This TCR beta chain was recorded in a study of blood T cells in healthy people across ages. About the study: Template switching captured about one barcoded beta molecule per two T cells.

With a J-beta primer mix and a sample-barcoded 5' primer, a second PCR ran about 6 to 11 cycles. TCRdb re-called the 5' RACE reads through MiXCR, storing one row per CDR3 protein. Here the sample spans about 930,000 distinct CDR3 sequences, almost 30% being singletons. Trimming pared 6 bases from V and 6 bases from J, leaving 20 bases between. Germline CDR1 is MNHEY and CDR2 is SVGEGT. The CDR3 spans 15 residues. The same sample was also studied in work on T cells of mothers and their children. That paper states: There were over 10 million TCR beta CDR3 reads from each mother and around 2.7 million from each child.

The receptor's source is a woman aged 40 to 50 in good health. The chain carries TRBV6-2 or TRBV6-3 and TRBJ1-2, with D maybe TRBD1 (5 bases). Specimen: blood. The DNA of the CDR3 is TGTGCCAGCAGCCTACCGGGACGAGTGAAAGATGGCTACACCTTC. It yields the protein CASSLPGRVKDGYTF.